This entry lists 20 T cell receptor beta chains sequenced from one sample in a study of T cell responses to AZD1222 COVID-19 vaccine. Libraries were prepared by immunoSEQ multiplex PCR; TCRdb keeps only in-frame clonotypes and omits some of them. The data contain more than 85,000 clones, about 91% of them singletons. The material was peripheral blood, obtained on day 0 of AZD1222 vaccination. Every receptor here comes from an adult in good health.

The chain is built from TRBV6-7 and TRBJ1-5; TRBD1 aligns across 7 bases. TRBV6-7 is labeled an ORF, and its function is uncertain. The V gene end was trimmed by 4 bases and the J gene end by 4 bases; junction bases not matched to a gene: 13. The length of the CDR3 is 17 residues. CDR3 loop: CASSCQDQDRLNQPQHF. The CDR3 nucleotides are TGTGCCAGCAGTTGCCAAGACCAGGACAGGCTAAATCAGCCCCAGCATTTT.

This sequence joins TRBV7-2 and TRBJ1-2; D is undetermined. The length of the CDR3 is 16 residues. The germline V and J ends were trimmed by 2 bases and 4 bases, with 17 bases remaining between them. The germline V gene has CDR1 SGHTA and CDR2 FQGNSA. The CDR3 here is CASSLLDGRRVYGYTF. CDR3 DNA sequence: TGTGCCAGCAGCTTATTGGACGGACGGAGGGTCTATGGCTACACCTTC. The whole variable domain, filled in from reference TRBV7-2 and TRBJ1-2, reads GAGVSQSPSNKVTEKGKDVELRCDPISGHTALYWYRQSLGQGLEFLIYFQGNSAPDKSGLPSDRFSAERTGGSVSTLTIQRTQQEDSAVYLCASSLLDGRRVYGYTFGSGTRLTVV.

The chain employs TRBV6-5 and TRBJ2-2, with 11 positions matching TRBD2. This CDR3 is built from 15 residues. The trim removed 9 bases at V and 5 bases at J, leaving 8 bases unmatched. The germline V gene encodes CDR1 MNHEY and CDR2 SVGAGI. The CDR3 region has the DNA TGTGCCAGTCTAGGGACTAGCGGACTAACCGGGGAGCTGTTTTTT. As protein: CASLGTSGLTGELFF.

This sequence joins TRBV7-2 and TRBJ1-1, with TRBD1 as a possible D gene (6 bases). CDR1 is SGHTA, CDR2 FQGNSA, per germline. The CDR3 loop spans 16 amino acids. V was clipped by 5 bases and J by 2 bases, with 18 bases between them. The CDR3 DNA is TGTGCCAGCAGCCCCCGGGGGCCATCCCTTAACACTGAAGCTTTCTTT. This codes for CASSPRGPSLNTEAFF.

The chain links TRBV6-5 to TRBJ1-2; 8 bases are a match to TRBD1. Germline CDR1 is MNHEY and CDR2 is SVGAGI. This CDR3 spans 15 amino acids. Trimming removed 6 bases from V and 4 bases from J; junction bases left unmatched: 10. The CDR3 protein is CASRKTGVGLYGYTF. The CDR3, as DNA: TGTGCCAGCAGAAAGACAGGGGTTGGCCTCTATGGCTACACCTTC.

A single count supports this clone. This chain uses TRBV12-3 or TRBV12-4 with TRBJ2-7; D remains ambiguous. Trimming stripped 4 bases from V and 0 bases from J, with 4 bases between. The length of the CDR3 is 12 residues. DNA for the CDR3: TGTGCCAGCAGTTCCCGCTCCTACGAGCAGTACTTC. Translated, it gives CASSSRSYEQYF.

CDR3 DNA sequence: TGTGCCAGCAGCGTAGCCGACAGAGCCTACGAGCAGTACTTC. Its protein is CASSVADRAYEQYF. The V call is TRBV9, the J call TRBJ2-7; D is perhaps TRBD1 (5 bases). The V gene lost 0 bases and the J gene lost 2 bases, with 9 bases spanning the gap. Germline CDR1 and CDR2: SGDLS and YYNGEE. This CDR3 has 14 residues.

CDR3 amino acids: CASSPPSPSGMYNEQFF. The CDR3 DNA reads TGTGCCAGCTCACCACCGTCCCCTAGCGGAATGTACAATGAGCAGTTCTTC. V usage is TRBV18 and J usage is TRBJ2-1, with 7 bases matching TRBD2. V trimming: 0 bases; J trimming: 4 bases; junction bases outside the gene matches: 9. The CDR3 sequence is 17 residues long. From germline, CDR1 is KGHSH and CDR2 LQKENI.

The chain uses TRBV12-3 or TRBV12-4 and TRBJ1-1; no firm D call. The V end was cut by 8 bases, the J end by 8 bases, with 18 bases between. The CDR3 has 13 residues. The CDR3 loop is CASFTADESEAFF. The CDR3 coding sequence is TGTGCCAGCTTCACAGCGGACGAGTCGGAAGCTTTCTTT.

The rearrangement uses TRBV4-3 and TRBJ1-2; 7 nucleotides match TRBD1. CDR3 size: 14 residues. Germline assignment: CDR1 LGHNA and CDR2 YSLEER. Trimming took 4 bases from V and 4 from J; bases not matched to a gene: 6. The CDR3 reads CASSRGRGSYGYTF. The DNA of the CDR3 is TGCGCCAGCAGCCGCGGCAGGGGGAGCTATGGCTACACCTTC.

The V and J genes are TRBV19 and TRBJ1-5; perhaps TRBD1 as D (6 bases). Germline CDR1 reads LNHDA; CDR2 reads SQIVND (reference sequence). Deletions cut 3 bases from V and 2 bases from J, with 11 bases between. The CDR3 runs 15 residues. In nucleotides, the CDR3 is TGTGCCAGTAGTATCAAGACAGGAGGCAATCAGCCCCAGCATTTT. This translates into CASSIKTGGNQPQHF.

V and J are TRBV24-1 and TRBJ2-2, with 8 bases aligning to TRBD1. Unmatched junction bases numbered 6, after V lost 5 bases and J lost 5 bases. Germline loops: CDR1 KGHDR, CDR2 SFDVKD. CDR3 length equals 15 residues. CDR3 coding DNA: TGTGCCACCAGTGCGGGACAGGACTTTACCGGGGAGCTGTTTTTT. Protein product: CATSAGQDFTGELFF.

The genes are TRBV7-9 and TRBJ2-3; D not resolved. CDR1 is SEHNR, CDR2 FQNEAQ, per germline (reference sequence). V was clipped by 4 bases and J by 1 base, with 12 bases between them. This CDR3 region has 15 residues. In DNA form, the CDR3 reads TGTGCCAGCAGCTCGCGGACGGTAGGCACAGATACGCAGTATTTT. Translated: CASSSRTVGTDTQYF.

This chain connects TRBV4-3 to TRBJ1-6; TRBD1 matches 7 bases. Germline loops: CDR1 LGHNA, CDR2 YSLEER. The CDR3 runs to 16 residues. V dropped 4 bases and J dropped 10; count of bases not matched to a gene: 13. Here the CDR3 reads CASSRSHRGAGSPLHF. The CDR3 nucleotides read TGCGCCAGCAGCCGGTCGCACAGGGGTGCAGGCTCACCCCTCCACTTT.

This clone appeared once. The genes are TRBV9 and TRBJ2-1; perhaps TRBD1 as D (6 bases). Per the germline V gene, CDR1 is SGDLS and CDR2 is YYNGEE. The CDR3 spans 15 residues. V shed 0 bases and J shed 2 bases, with 9 bases lying between them. The CDR3: CASSVAGDTYNEQFF. As DNA, the CDR3 is TGTGCCAGCAGCGTAGCAGGGGACACCTACAATGAGCAGTTCTTC.

The CDR3, as DNA: TGTGCCAGCAGCTTGGGCACGGACACCGGGGAGCTGTTTTTT. It encodes CASSLGTDTGELFF. The chain couples TRBV5-4 to TRBJ2-2; no definite D call. V shed 0 bases and J shed 3 bases, with 6 bases lying between them. This CDR3 is built from 14 residues. Germline V lookup: CDR1 SGHNT, CDR2 YYREEE (reference sequence).

This chain links TRBV12-5 with TRBJ1-5; D is ambiguous. V was trimmed by 2 bases and J by 4 bases, leaving 6 bases between them. The CDR3 sequence is 13 residues long. Germline V lookup: CDR1 LGHNT, CDR2 FRNRAP. DNA for the CDR3: TGTGCTAGTGGTTTGACACGAAATCAGCCCCAGCATTTT. Residues: CASGLTRNQPQHF.

The V and J genes are TRBV7-3 and TRBJ2-6; 7 positions match TRBD1. This CDR3 has 17 amino acids. V lost 1 base to trimming and J lost 2 bases; unmatched junction nucleotides: 5. Per germline, CDR1 SGHTA and CDR2 FQGTGA. Here the CDR3 DNA reads TGTGCCAGCAGCTTAAGGGGGACAGCAGCTGGGGCCAACGTCCTGACTTTC. Translation gives CASSLRGTAAGANVLTF. Together with reference TRBV7-3 and TRBJ2-6, the CDR3 gives the full variable domain: GAGVSQTPSNKVTEKGKYVELRCDPISGHTALYWYRQSLGQGPEFLIYFQGTGAADDSGLPNDRFFAVRPEGSVSTLKIQRTERGDSAVYLCASSLRGTAAGANVLTFGAGSRLTVL.

This clone was picked up a small number of times. This chain links TRBV4-3 with TRBJ1-3; D uncertain. The CDR3 runs 14 residues. V was cut by 1 base and J by 8 bases, with 12 bases left in between. Germline V lookup: CDR1 LGHNA, CDR2 YSLEER. In DNA, the CDR3 is TGCGCCAGCAGCCAAGGCCAAAGTTGGGACACCATATATTTT. It codes for CASSQGQSWDTIYF.

J is TRBJ1-2 and V is TRBV27; D is possibly TRBD1 (6 bases). CDR1 is MNHEY, CDR2 SMNVEV, per germline (reference sequence). This CDR3 spans 14 amino acids. Trimming took off 3 bases at V and 5 bases at J, with 13 bases between the two ends. The DNA of the CDR3 is TGTGCCAGCAGTTTGTCCGGGGGCGAATATGGCTACACCTTC. Translation: CASSLSGGEYGYTF.